This T cell receptor (beta chain) comes out of a study of T cell responses to AZD1222 COVID-19 vaccine. Findings and limits, study-wide: A mostly white British donor set with more females was recruited, and clonal diversity was possibly underestimated. Every sample of the repertoires postdated the peak T cell response. A reported finding is that nearly half of spike-specific TCRs target unmutated variant regions.

The length of the CDR3 is 14 residues. Trimming removed 3 bases from V and 5 bases from J; junction bases left unmatched: 6. In germline, CDR1 is LNHDA, CDR2 SQIVND (reference sequence). The table lists this clone with a count of one. Its antigen is as yet unknown. The assay was immunoSEQ multiplex PCR, and TCRdb's table has in-frame clones only and misses some. This sample carries about 220,000 clones, roughly 91% of them seen once, and the ten largest clones take 0.9% to 1.1%. The sequence derives from an adult in good health. The rearrangement uses TRBV19 and TRBJ1-1, with TRBD1 matching 7 bases. Sequences were derived from peripheral blood, sampled on day 0 of MenACWY control vaccination. The CDR3 sequence: CASSIRGGSTEAFF. CDR3 nucleotide sequence: TGTGCCAGTAGTATCAGGGGGGGGTCTACTGAAGCTTTCTTT.